The entry that follows covers one T cell receptor beta chain sequence. V was trimmed by 4 bases and J by 0 bases, leaving 16 bases between them. Germline-derived CDR1 and CDR2 are SQVTM and ANQGSEA. CDR3 size: 16 residues. The data belong to a study of Graves' ophthalmopathy and Graves' hyperthyroidism. Each hyperthyroidism patient was newly diagnosed, with under 2 months' duration, and aged 18 to 65. Investigators amplified TCR beta CDR3 regions from RNA transcripts. An initial RT-PCR round employing HTBI primers preceded a second-round multiplex PCR. One entry per CDR3 protein, called by TCRdb with MiXCR from the multiplex PCR reads. Among 1 million to 1.3 million distinct CDR3 sequences, less than 45% were seen once, and the ten largest hold approximately 10%.

Material for sequencing was peripheral blood or thyroid tissue (not recorded which). The receptor was derived from an adult man with Graves' hyperthyroidism. The rearrangement uses TRBV29-1 and TRBJ1-3; D gene ambiguous. The CDR3 region is CSVVVAGTSSGNTIYF. Written as DNA, the CDR3 is TGCAGCGTTGTAGTAGCGGGAACGAGCTCTGGAAACACCATATATTTT.